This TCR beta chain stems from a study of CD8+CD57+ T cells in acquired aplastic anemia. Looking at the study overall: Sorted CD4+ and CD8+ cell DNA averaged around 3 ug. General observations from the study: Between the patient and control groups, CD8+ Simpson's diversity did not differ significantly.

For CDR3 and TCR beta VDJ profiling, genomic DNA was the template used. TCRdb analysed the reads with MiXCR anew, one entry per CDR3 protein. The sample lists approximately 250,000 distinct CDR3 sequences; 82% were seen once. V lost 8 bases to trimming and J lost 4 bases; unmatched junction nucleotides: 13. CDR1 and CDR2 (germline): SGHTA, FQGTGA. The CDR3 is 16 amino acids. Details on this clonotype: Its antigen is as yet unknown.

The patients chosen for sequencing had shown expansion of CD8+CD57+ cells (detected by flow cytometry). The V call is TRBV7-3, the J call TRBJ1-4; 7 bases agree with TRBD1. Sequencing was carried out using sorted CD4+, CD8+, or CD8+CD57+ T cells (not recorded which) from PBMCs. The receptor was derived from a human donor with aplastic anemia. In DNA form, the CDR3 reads TGTGCCAGCTCCCAGACCCGGACAGGAAGTAATGAAAAACTGTTTTTT. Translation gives CASSQTRTGSNEKLFF.